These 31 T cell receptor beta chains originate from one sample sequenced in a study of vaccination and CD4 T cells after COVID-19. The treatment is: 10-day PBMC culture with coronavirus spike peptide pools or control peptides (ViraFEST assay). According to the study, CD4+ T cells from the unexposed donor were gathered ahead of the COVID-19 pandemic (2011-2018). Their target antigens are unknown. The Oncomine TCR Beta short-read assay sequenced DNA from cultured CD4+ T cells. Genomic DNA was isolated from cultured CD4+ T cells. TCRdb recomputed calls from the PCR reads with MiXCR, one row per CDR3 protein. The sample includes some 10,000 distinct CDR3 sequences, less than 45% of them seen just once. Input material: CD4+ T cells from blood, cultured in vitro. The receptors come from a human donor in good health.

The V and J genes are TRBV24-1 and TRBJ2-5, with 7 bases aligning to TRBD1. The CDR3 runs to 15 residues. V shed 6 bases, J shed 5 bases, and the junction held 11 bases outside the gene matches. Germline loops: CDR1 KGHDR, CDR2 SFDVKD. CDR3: CATSTRDSRRETQYF. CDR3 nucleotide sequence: TGTGCCACCAGTACCCGGGACAGTCGAAGGGAGACCCAGTACTTC.

DNA for the CDR3: TGTGCCAGCAGCTTAGACGGGACTAGTGTCACCGGGGAGCTGTTTTTT. Protein: CASSLDGTSVTGELFF. The chain employs TRBV7-3 and TRBJ2-2; 8 positions agree with TRBD2. Germline loops: CDR1 SGHTA, CDR2 FQGTGA. The CDR3 extends over 16 amino acids. V shed 2 bases, J shed 4 bases, and the junction held 6 bases outside the gene matches.

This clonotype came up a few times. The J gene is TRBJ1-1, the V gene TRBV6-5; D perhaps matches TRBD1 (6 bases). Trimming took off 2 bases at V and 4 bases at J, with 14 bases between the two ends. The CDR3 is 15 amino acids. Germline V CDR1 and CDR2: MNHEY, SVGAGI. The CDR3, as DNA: TGTGCCAGCAGTTACGGGGCAGGGGTGAGCACTGAAGCTTTCTTT. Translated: CASSYGAGVSTEAFF.

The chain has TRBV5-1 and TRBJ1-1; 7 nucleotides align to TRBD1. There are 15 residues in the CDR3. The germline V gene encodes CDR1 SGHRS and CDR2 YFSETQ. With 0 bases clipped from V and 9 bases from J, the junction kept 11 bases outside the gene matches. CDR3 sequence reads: CASSLALGPGQQAFF. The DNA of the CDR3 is TGCGCCAGCAGCTTGGCCCTGGGACCGGGACAGCAAGCTTTCTTT.

For the CDR3, the DNA is TGCGCCAGCAGTATCTGGGGACTAGCGGGGGCGAGCTCCTACAATGAGCAGTTCTTC. It translates to CASSIWGLAGASSYNEQFF. This chain uses TRBV4-3 with TRBJ2-1; TRBD2 matches at 14 bases. Looked up from germline, CDR1 is LGHNA and CDR2 is YSLEER. The CDR3 runs 19 residues. Trimming removed 6 bases from V and 0 bases from J; junction bases left unmatched: 10.

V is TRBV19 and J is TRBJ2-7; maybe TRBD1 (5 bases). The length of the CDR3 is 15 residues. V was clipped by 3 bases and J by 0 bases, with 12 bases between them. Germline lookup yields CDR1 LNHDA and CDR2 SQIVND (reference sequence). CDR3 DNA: TGTGCCAGTAGTATCCTTTCCAGGGACTCCTACGAGCAGTACTTC. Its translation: CASSILSRDSYEQYF.

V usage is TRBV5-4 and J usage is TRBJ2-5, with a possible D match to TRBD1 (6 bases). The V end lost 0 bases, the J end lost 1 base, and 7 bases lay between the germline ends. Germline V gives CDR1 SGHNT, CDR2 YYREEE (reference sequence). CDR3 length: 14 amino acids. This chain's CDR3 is CASSLGGGQETQYF. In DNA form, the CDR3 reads TGTGCCAGCAGCTTGGGAGGGGGCCAAGAGACCCAGTACTTC.

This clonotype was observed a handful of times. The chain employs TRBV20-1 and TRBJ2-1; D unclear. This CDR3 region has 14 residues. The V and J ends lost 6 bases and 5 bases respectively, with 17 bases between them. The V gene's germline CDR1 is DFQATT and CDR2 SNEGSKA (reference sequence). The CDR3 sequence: CSALDPWGNNEQFF. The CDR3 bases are TGCAGTGCCCTGGACCCGTGGGGAAACAATGAGCAGTTCTTC.

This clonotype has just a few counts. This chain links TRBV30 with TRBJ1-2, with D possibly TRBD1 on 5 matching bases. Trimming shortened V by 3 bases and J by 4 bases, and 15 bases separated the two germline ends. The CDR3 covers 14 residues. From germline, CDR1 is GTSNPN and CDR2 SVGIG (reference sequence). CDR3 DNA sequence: TGTGCCTGGAGCGAGGGCCTAGGGGTCTATGGCTACACCTTC. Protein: CAWSEGLGVYGYTF.

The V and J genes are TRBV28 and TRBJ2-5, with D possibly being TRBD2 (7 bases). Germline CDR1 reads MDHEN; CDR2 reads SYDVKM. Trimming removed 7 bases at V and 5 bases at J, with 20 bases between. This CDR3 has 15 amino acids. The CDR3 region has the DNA TGTGCCAGCAATTTGGCGACGGGGGGCCGGGAGACCCAGTACTTC. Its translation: CASNLATGGRETQYF.

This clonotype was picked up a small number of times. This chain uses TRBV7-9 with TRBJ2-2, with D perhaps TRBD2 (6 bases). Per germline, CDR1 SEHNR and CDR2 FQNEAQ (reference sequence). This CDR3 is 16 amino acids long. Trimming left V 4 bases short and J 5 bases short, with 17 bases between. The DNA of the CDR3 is TGTGCCAGCAGCTCTTCTTCCCGGGGGTGGACCGGGGAGCTGTTTTTT. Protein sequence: CASSSSSRGWTGELFF.

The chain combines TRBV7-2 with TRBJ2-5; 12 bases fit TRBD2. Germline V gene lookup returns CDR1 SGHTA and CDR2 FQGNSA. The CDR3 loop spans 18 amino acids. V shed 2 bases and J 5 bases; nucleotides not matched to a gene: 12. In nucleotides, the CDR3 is TGTGCCAGCAGCTTAAGTCTAGCGGGAGGGCCGAGGGCGGAGACCCAGTACTTC. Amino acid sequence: CASSLSLAGGPRAETQYF.

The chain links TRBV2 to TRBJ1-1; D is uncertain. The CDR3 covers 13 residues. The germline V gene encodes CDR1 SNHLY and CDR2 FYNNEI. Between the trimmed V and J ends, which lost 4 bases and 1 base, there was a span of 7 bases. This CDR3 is CASSAGRNTEAFF. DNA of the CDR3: TGTGCCAGCAGTGCCGGCAGGAACACTGAAGCTTTCTTT.

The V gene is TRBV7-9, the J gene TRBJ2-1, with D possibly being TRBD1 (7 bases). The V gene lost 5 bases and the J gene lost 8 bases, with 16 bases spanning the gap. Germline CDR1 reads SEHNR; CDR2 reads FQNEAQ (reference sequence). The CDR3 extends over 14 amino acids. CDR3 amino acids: CASSLMQGEDEQFF. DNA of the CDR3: TGTGCCAGCAGCCTCATGCAGGGGGAGGATGAGCAGTTCTTC.

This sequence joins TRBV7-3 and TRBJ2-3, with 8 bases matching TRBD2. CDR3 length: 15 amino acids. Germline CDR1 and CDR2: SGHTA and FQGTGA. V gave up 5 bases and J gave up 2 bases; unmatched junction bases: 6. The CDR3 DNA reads TGTGCCAGCAGCCACGGAGCGGGAGCCACAGATACGCAGTATTTT. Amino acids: CASSHGAGATDTQYF.

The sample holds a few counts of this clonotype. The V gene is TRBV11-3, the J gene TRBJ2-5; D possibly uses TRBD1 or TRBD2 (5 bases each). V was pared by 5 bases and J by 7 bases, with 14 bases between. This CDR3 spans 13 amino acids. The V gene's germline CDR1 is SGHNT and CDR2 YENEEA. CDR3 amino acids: CASSLDTEGTQYF. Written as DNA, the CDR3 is TGTGCCAGCAGCCTGGACACCGAGGGGACCCAGTACTTC. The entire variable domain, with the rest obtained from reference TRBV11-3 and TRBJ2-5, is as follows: EAGVVQSPRYKIIEKKQPVAFWCNPISGHNTLYWYLQNLGQGPELLIRYENEEAVDDSQLPKDRFSAERLKGVDSTLKIQPAELGDSAVYLCASSLDTEGTQYFGPGTRLLVL.

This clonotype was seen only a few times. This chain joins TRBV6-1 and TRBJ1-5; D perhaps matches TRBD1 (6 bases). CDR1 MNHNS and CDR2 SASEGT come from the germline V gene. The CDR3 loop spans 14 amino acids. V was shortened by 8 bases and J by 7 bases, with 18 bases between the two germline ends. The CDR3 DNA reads TGTGCCAGCGCAAGTGAATCAGGGGCCCAGCCCCAGCATTTT. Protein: CASASESGAQPQHF.

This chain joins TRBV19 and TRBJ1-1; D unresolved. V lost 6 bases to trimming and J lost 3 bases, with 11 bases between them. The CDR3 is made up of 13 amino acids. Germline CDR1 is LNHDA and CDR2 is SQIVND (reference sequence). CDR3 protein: CASSTPVYTEAFF. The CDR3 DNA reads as TGTGCCAGTAGCACGCCCGTGTACACTGAAGCTTTCTTT.

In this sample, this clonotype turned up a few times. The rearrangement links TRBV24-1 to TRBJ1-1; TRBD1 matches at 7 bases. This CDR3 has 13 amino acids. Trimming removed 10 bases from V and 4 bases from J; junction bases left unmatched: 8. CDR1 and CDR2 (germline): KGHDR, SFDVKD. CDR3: CATSGGVSTEAFF. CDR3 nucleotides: TGTGCCACGTCAGGGGGGGTGAGCACTGAAGCTTTCTTT.

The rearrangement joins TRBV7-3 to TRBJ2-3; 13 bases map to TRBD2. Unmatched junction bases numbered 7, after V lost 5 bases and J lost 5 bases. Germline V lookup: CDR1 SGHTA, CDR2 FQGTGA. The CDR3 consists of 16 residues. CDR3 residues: CASSLLAGGLRDTQYF. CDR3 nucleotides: TGTGCCAGCAGCCTACTAGCGGGAGGGCTGAGAGATACGCAGTATTTT.

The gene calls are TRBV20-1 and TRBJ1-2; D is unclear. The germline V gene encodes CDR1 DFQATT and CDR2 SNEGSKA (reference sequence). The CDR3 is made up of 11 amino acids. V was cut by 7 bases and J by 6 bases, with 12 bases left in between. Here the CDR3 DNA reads TGCAGTGTAGGAGAGGGAGATGGCTACACCTTC. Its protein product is CSVGEGDGYTF.

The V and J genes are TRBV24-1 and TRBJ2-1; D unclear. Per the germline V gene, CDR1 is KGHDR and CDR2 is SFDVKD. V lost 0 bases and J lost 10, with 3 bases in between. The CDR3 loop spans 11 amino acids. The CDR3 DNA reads TGTGCCACCAGTGATTTGAGCGAGCAGTTCTTC. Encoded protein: CATSDLSEQFF.

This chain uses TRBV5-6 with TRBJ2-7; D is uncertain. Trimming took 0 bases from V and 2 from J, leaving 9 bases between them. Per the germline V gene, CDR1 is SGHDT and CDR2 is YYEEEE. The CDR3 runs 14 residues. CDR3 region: CASSLDGYPYEQYF. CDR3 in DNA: TGTGCCAGCAGCTTGGACGGCTATCCCTACGAGCAGTACTTC.

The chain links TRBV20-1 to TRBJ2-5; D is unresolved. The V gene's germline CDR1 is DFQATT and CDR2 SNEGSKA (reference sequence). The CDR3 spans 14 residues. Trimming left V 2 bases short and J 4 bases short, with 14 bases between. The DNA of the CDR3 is TGCAGTGCTAGAAGGGCATTGACCCTAGAGACCCAGTACTTC. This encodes CSARRALTLETQYF.

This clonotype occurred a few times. In nucleotides, the CDR3 is TGTGCCAGCAGCTTATCCCCGACAATGACCTATGGCTACACCTTC. Translating gives CASSLSPTMTYGYTF. V usage is TRBV7-2 and J usage is TRBJ1-2; D ambiguous. CDR3 length: 15 amino acids. The V gene's germline CDR1 is SGHTA and CDR2 FQGNSA. V was cut by 2 bases and J by 4 bases, with 14 bases left in between.

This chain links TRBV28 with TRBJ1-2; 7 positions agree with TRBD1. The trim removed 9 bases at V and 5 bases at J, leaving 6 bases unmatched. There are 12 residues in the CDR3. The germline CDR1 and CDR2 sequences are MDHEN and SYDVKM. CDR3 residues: CASNRDRYGYTF. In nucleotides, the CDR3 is TGTGCCAGTAACCGGGACAGATATGGCTACACCTTC.

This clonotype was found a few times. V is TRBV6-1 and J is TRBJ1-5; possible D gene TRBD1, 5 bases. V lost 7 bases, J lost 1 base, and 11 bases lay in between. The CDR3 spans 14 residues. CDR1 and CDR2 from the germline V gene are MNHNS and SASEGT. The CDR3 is CASTPGPSNQPQHF. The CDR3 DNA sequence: TGTGCCAGCACTCCGGGACCGAGCAATCAGCCCCAGCATTTT.

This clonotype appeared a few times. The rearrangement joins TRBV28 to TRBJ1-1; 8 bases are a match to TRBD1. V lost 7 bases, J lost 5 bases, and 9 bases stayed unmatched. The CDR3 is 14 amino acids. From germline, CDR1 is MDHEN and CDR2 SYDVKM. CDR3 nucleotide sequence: TGTGCCAGCAAGCGGACAGGGAGGTGGACTGAAGCTTTCTTT. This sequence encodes CASKRTGRWTEAFF.

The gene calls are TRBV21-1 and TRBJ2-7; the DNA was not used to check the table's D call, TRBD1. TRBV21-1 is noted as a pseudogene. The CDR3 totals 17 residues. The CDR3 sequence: CASSSTANGTGGYEQYF. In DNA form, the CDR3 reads TGTGCCAGCAGCTCCACCGCAAACGGGACAGGGGGTTACGAGCAGTACTTC.

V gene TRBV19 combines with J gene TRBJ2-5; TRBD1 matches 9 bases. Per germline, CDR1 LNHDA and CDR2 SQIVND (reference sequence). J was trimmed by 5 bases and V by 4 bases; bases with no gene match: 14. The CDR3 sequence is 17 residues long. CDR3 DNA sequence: TGTGCCAGTAGTACGGGACAGGGTGTTCTTCTTCGGGAGACCCAGTACTTC. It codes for CASSTGQGVLLRETQYF.

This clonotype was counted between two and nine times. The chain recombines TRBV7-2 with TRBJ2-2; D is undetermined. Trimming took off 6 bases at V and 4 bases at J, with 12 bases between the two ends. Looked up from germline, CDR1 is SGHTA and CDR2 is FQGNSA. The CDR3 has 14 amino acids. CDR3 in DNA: TGTGCCAGCAGGGACCGACGAGTCACCGGGGAGCTGTTTTTT. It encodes CASRDRRVTGELFF.